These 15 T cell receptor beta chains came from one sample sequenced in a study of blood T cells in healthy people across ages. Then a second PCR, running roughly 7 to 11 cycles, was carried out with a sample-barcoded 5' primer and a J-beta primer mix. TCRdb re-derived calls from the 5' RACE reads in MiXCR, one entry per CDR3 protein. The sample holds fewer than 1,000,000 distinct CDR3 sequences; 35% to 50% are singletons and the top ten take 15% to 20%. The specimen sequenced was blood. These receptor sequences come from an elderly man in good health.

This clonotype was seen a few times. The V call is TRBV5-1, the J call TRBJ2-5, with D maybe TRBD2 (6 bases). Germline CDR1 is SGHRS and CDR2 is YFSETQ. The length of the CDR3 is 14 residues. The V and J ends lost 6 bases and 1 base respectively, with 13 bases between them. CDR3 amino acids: CASKAGTSQETQYF. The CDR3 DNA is TGCGCCAGCAAGGCAGGGACTTCCCAAGAGACCCAGTACTTC.

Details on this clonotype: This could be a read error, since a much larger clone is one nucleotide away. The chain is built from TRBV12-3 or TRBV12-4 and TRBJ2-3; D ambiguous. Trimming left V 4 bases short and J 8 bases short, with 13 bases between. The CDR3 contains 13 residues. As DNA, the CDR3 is TGTGCCAGCAGTTACGATCAAGGGTCTACGCAGTATTTT. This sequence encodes CASSYDQGSTQYF.

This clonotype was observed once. The CDR3 DNA follows: TGTGCCTGCCGTAGCGGGAGTGCCACCGGGGAGCTGTTTTTT. Protein product: CACRSGSATGELFF. V is TRBV30 and J is TRBJ2-2; TRBD2 matches at 9 bases. The CDR3 runs 14 residues. V was pared by 6 bases and J by 4 bases, with 6 bases of the junction left unmatched. Germline values: CDR1 GTSNPN, CDR2 SVGIG (reference sequence).

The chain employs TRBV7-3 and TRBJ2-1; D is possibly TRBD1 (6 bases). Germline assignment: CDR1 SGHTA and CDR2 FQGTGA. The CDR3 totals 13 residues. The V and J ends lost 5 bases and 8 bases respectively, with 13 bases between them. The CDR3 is CASSPPGQYEQFF. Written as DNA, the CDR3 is TGTGCCAGCAGCCCACCCGGACAGTATGAGCAGTTCTTC.

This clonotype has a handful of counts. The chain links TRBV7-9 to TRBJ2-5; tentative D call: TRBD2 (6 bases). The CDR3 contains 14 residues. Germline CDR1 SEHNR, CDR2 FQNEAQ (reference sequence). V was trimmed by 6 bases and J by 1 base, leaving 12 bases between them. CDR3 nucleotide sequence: TGTGCCAGCAGTTATATGCGGGGCCAAGAGACCCAGTACTTC. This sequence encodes CASSYMRGQETQYF.

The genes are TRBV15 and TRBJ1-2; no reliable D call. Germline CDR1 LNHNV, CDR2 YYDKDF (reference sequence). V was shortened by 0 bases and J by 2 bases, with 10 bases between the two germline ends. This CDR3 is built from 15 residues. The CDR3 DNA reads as TGTGCCACCAGCAGAGACAGTCTTCGAAACTATGGCTACACCTTC. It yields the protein CATSRDSLRNYGYTF. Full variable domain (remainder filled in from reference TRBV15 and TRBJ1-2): DAMVIQNPRYQVTQFGKPVTLSCSQTLNHNVMYWYQQKSSQAPKLLFHYYDKDFNNEADTPDNFQSRRPNTSFCFLDIRSPGLGDTAMYLCATSRDSLRNYGYTFGSGTRLTVV.

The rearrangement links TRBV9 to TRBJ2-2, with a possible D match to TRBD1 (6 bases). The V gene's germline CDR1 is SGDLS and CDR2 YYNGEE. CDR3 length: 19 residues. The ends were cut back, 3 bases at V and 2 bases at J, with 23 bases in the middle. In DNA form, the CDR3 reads TGTGCCAGCAGCGAGGGTTATGGGGTGGGGACAAGAAACACCGGGGAGCTGTTTTTT. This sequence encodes CASSEGYGVGTRNTGELFF.

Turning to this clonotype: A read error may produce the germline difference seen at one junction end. CDR3 region: CASSLRDGNQPQHF. The CDR3 DNA reads TGTGCCAGTAGTTTGCGGGACGGGAATCAGCCCCAGCATTTT. The chain joins TRBV12-3 or TRBV12-4 to TRBJ1-5; maybe TRBD1 (5 bases). This CDR3 is 14 amino acids long.

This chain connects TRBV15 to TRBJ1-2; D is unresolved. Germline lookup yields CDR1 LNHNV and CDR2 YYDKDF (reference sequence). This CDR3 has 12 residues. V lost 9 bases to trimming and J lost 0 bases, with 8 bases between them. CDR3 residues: CATGAANYGYTF. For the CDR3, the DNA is TGTGCCACGGGAGCAGCTAACTATGGCTACACCTTC.

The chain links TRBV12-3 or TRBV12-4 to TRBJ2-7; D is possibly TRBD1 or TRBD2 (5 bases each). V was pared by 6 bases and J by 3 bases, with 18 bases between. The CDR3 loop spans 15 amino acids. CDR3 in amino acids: CASSQTGTGYYEQYF. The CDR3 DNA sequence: TGTGCCAGCAGCCAAACCGGGACGGGATACTACGAGCAGTACTTC.

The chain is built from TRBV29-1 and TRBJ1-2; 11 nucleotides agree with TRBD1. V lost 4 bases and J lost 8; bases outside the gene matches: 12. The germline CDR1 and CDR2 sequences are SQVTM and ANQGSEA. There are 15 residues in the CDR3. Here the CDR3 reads CSVGGWGQGDRGYTF. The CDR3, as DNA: TGCAGCGTTGGCGGCTGGGGACAGGGGGATAGAGGCTACACCTTC.

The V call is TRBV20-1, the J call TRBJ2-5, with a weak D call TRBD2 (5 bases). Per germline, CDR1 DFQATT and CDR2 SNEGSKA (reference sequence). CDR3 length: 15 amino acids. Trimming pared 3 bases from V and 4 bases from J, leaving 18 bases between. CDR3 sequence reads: CSARGLQDRGETQYF. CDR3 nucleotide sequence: TGCAGTGCTAGGGGCCTCCAGGACCGGGGAGAGACCCAGTACTTC.

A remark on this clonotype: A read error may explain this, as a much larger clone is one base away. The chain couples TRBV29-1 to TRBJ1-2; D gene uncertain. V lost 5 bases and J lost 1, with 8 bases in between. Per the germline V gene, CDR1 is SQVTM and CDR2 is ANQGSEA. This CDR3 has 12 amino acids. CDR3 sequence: CSVWTDNYGYTF. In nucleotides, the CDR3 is TGCAGCGTTTGGACGGATAACTATGGCTACACCTTC.

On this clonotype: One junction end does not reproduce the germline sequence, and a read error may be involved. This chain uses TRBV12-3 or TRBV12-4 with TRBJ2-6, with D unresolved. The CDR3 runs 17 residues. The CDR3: CASSKNGLSSGANVLTF. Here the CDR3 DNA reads TGCGCCAGCTCCAAAAACGGGCTCAGCTCTGGGGCCAACGTCCTGACTTTC.

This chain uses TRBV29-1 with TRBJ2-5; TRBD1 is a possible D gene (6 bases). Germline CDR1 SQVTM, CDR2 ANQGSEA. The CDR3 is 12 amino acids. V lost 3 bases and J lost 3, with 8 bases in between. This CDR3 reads CSVETGKETQYF. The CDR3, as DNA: TGCAGCGTTGAGACAGGAAAAGAGACCCAGTACTTC.